These 26 T cell receptor beta chains came from one sample sequenced in a study of T cell changes during pregnancy in multiple sclerosis. Clones were sequenced by immunoSEQ multiplex PCR, and TCRdb holds only the in-frame ones, with some missing. The sample has fewer than 110,000 clones, 85% to 95% seen once. This specimen consisted of peripheral blood, obtained in the third trimester of pregnancy. The receptors were sampled from a female donor in good health, enrolled as a control in a pregnancy study.

This chain joins TRBV5-1 and TRBJ1-5; TRBD1 matches 9 bases. The V segment lost 4 bases and the J segment 6 bases; nucleotides outside the gene matches: 8. The CDR3 is 15 residues long. Germline loops: CDR1 SGHRS, CDR2 YFSETQ. CDR3 loop: CASSLDGQGSQPQHF. The CDR3 DNA reads as TGCGCCAGCAGCCTTGATGGACAGGGGAGTCAGCCCCAGCATTTT. The full variable domain, its missing parts supplied by reference TRBV5-1 and TRBJ1-5, is KAGVTQTPRYLIKTRGQQVTLSCSPISGHRSVSWYQQTPGQGLQFLFEYFSETQRNKGNFPGRFSGRQFSNSRSEMNVSTLELGDSALYLCASSLDGQGSQPQHFGDGTRLSIL.

This sequence joins TRBV4-3 and TRBJ2-2; 10 nucleotides agree with TRBD2. The junction had 3 bases not matched to a gene; V was cut back by 4 bases and J by 4 bases. The CDR3 runs 15 residues. The germline V gene encodes CDR1 LGHNA and CDR2 YSLEER. The CDR3 nucleotides read TGCGCCAGCAGCCCGAGCGGGGGGGGCACCGGGGAGCTGTTTTTT. Residues: CASSPSGGGTGELFF.

The chain combines TRBV4-3 with TRBJ2-7; TRBD1 agrees at 8 bases. In germline, CDR1 is LGHNA, CDR2 YSLEER. CDR3 length: 15 residues. With 1 base clipped from V and 9 bases from J, the junction kept 11 bases outside the gene matches. DNA of the CDR3: TGCGCCAGCAGCCAAGCGCGGGCAGGGGGCGGCGGGCAGTACTTC. The encoded protein is CASSQARAGGGGQYF.

This rearrangement joins TRBV7-2 to TRBJ2-2, with a weak D call TRBD2 (5 bases). Looked up from germline, CDR1 is SGHTA and CDR2 is FQGNSA. Between the trimmed V and J ends, which lost 1 base and 2 bases, there was a span of 5 bases. CDR3 length equals 14 residues. CDR3: CASSLGTNTGELFF. CDR3 sequence (DNA): TGTGCCAGCAGCTTAGGGACTAACACCGGGGAGCTGTTTTTT. The complete variable domain, with remaining parts taken from reference TRBV7-2 and TRBJ2-2, reads GAGVSQSPSNKVTEKGKDVELRCDPISGHTALYWYRQSLGQGLEFLIYFQGNSAPDKSGLPSDRFSAERTGGSVSTLTIQRTQQEDSAVYLCASSLGTNTGELFFGEGSRLTVL.

The chain links TRBV5-1 to TRBJ2-5; no clear D. V was trimmed by 1 base and J by 1 base, leaving 11 bases between them. CDR3 length equals 15 residues. Germline lookup yields CDR1 SGHRS and CDR2 YFSETQ. The CDR3 coding sequence is TGCGCCAGCAGCTTGCTTGGCGGTGTCCAAGAGACCCAGTACTTC. Translated: CASSLLGGVQETQYF. The entire variable domain, with the rest obtained from reference TRBV5-1 and TRBJ2-5, is as follows: KAGVTQTPRYLIKTRGQQVTLSCSPISGHRSVSWYQQTPGQGLQFLFEYFSETQRNKGNFPGRFSGRQFSNSRSEMNVSTLELGDSALYLCASSLLGGVQETQYFGPGTRLLVL.

The chain links TRBV27 to TRBJ2-3; 7 bases align to TRBD1. This CDR3 contains 15 residues. Germline trimming cut 2 bases from V and 2 bases from J; bases unmatched to any gene: 4. Germline V gene sequence: CDR1 MNHEY, CDR2 SMNVEV (reference sequence). Written as DNA, the CDR3 is TGTGCCAGCAGTTTAGGACAGGATTCCACAGATACGCAGTATTTT. It specifies CASSLGQDSTDTQYF.

V gene TRBV4-1 combines with J gene TRBJ2-7; perhaps TRBD2 as D (5 bases). CDR3 length: 13 residues. The germline V gene encodes CDR1 MGHRA and CDR2 YSYEKL. The V gene lost 0 bases and the J gene lost 4 bases, with 7 bases spanning the gap. The CDR3 DNA reads TGCGCCAGCAGCCAAGAGCGCGGGTACGAGCAGTACTTC. Encoded protein: CASSQERGYEQYF.

The CDR3 sequence: CASSVWGSGGAMDEQFF. CDR3 DNA: TGTGCCAGCTCCGTCTGGGGTAGCGGGGGGGCAATGGATGAGCAGTTCTTC. The gene calls are TRBV9 and TRBJ2-1; 11 bases line up with TRBD2. Losses at the gene ends were 7 bases for V and 8 bases for J; bases not matched to a gene: 17. The CDR3 contains 17 residues. Germline loops: CDR1 SGDLS, CDR2 YYNGEE.

The chain employs TRBV4-3 and TRBJ2-3; 14 bases agree with TRBD2. The CDR3 runs 18 residues. The V and J ends lost 6 bases and 2 bases, in that order; junction bases with no gene match: 10. Germline loops: CDR1 LGHNA, CDR2 YSLEER. The DNA for the CDR3 is TGCGCCAGCAGTTACCTTCCGGGACTAGCGGGGGACACAGATACGCAGTATTTT. Its translation: CASSYLPGLAGDTDTQYF.

The chain recombines TRBV21-1 with TRBJ1-6; the table's D call of TRBD1 was not tested on the DNA. TRBV21-1 is an annotated pseudogene. The CDR3 contains 18 residues. The CDR3 here is CASSKAAGTGIHNSPLHF. The DNA of the CDR3 is TGTGCCAGCAGCAAAGCAGCCGGGACAGGGATCCATAATTCACCCCTCCACTTT.

This chain links TRBV11-1 with TRBJ2-5, with TRBD1 matching 7 bases. Per the germline V gene, CDR1 is SGHAT and CDR2 is FQDESV (reference sequence). J was trimmed by 5 bases and V by 1 base; bases with no gene match: 4. The CDR3 extends over 14 amino acids. The DNA for the CDR3 is TGTGCCAGCAGCTTAGAGACAGGGCTCGAGACCCAGTACTTC. Its translation: CASSLETGLETQYF.

The rearrangement uses TRBV4-3 and TRBJ2-5, with TRBD1 as a possible D gene (6 bases). Trimming took 4 bases from V and 3 from J, leaving 15 bases between them. The CDR3 is made up of 15 amino acids. CDR1 is LGHNA and CDR2 is YSLEER in the germline V gene. In DNA, the CDR3 is TGCGCCAGCAGCCGCATAACAGGGCCGGAAGAGACCCAGTACTTC. It is translated as CASSRITGPEETQYF.

V gene TRBV29-1 combines with J gene TRBJ1-1; maybe TRBD1 (5 bases). Trimming shortened V by 4 bases and J by 6 bases, and 12 bases separated the two germline ends. Germline loops: CDR1 SQVTM, CDR2 ANQGSEA. The CDR3 covers 12 residues. CDR3: CSVGGGIAEAFF. The DNA for the CDR3 is TGCAGCGTTGGGGGGGGGATTGCTGAAGCTTTCTTT.

The V gene is TRBV12-5, the J gene TRBJ2-4, with D perhaps TRBD2 (7 bases). The ends were cut back, 3 bases at V and 8 bases at J, with 8 bases in the middle. Germline lookup yields CDR1 LGHNT and CDR2 FRNRAP. CDR3 length: 12 amino acids. CDR3 in amino acids: CASGLGGDIQYF. The CDR3 coding sequence is TGTGCTAGTGGTTTAGGGGGGGACATTCAGTACTTC.

The chain couples TRBV7-2 to TRBJ1-1, with D possibly TRBD1 on 5 matching bases. V was pared by 5 bases and J by 8 bases, with 15 bases between. Germline V gene lookup returns CDR1 SGHTA and CDR2 FQGNSA. The CDR3 runs to 13 residues. The CDR3 protein is CASSRSGTQEAFF. The CDR3, as DNA: TGTGCCAGCAGCCGATCCGGGACTCAGGAAGCTTTCTTT.

The chain couples TRBV5-1 to TRBJ2-3, with D hard to call. V lost 1 base and J 1 base, leaving 10 bases between the germline ends. Germline V CDR1 and CDR2: SGHRS, YFSETQ. This CDR3 has 15 amino acids. Here the CDR3 reads CASSLIADRTDTQYF. CDR3 nucleotides: TGCGCCAGCAGCTTGATAGCTGACCGCACAGATACGCAGTATTTT. The whole variable domain, filled in from reference TRBV5-1 and TRBJ2-3, reads KAGVTQTPRYLIKTRGQQVTLSCSPISGHRSVSWYQQTPGQGLQFLFEYFSETQRNKGNFPGRFSGRQFSNSRSEMNVSTLELGDSALYLCASSLIADRTDTQYFGPGTRLTVL.

This chain connects TRBV25-1 to TRBJ1-1; the match to TRBD1 covers 7 bases. After removal of 7 bases from V and 7 bases from J, the junction contained 12 bases not matched to a gene. CDR1 is MGHDK, CDR2 SYGVNS, per germline. CDR3 length: 14 residues. For the CDR3, the DNA is TGTGCCAGCATTCAGACAGGGACAAATCATGAAGCTTTCTTT. Translating gives CASIQTGTNHEAFF.

This chain uses TRBV6-6 with TRBJ1-2; D not resolved. The ends were cut back, 6 bases at V and 0 bases at J, with 5 bases in the middle. This CDR3 comprises 12 residues. Germline assignment: CDR1 MNHNY and CDR2 SVGAGI (reference sequence). In nucleotides, the CDR3 is TGTGCCAGCAGCCAGACTAACTATGGCTACACCTTC. This encodes CASSQTNYGYTF.

The V and J genes are TRBV6-6 and TRBJ1-4; D not resolved. The germline CDR1 and CDR2 sequences are MNHNY and SVGAGI (reference sequence). The CDR3 has 16 residues. Trimming left V 6 bases short and J 0 bases short, with 14 bases between. DNA of the CDR3: TGTGCCAGCAGCCACCAGAGAGGAGCAACTAATGAAAAACTGTTTTTT. Amino acid sequence: CASSHQRGATNEKLFF.

The genes are TRBV4-2 and TRBJ1-2; 9 nucleotides align to TRBD1. CDR3 length: 18 amino acids. The germline CDR1 and CDR2 sequences are LGHNA and YNFKEQ. The V gene end was trimmed by 1 base and the J gene end by 0 bases; junction bases not matched to a gene: 9. As DNA, the CDR3 is TGTGCCAGCAGCCAAGGGACAGGGGCCTATAAAGCTAACTATGGCTACACCTTC. Its protein product is CASSQGTGAYKANYGYTF.

This clone is a singleton in its sample. The chain couples TRBV19 to TRBJ1-6, with D maybe TRBD1 (6 bases). The V end was cut by 5 bases, the J end by 7 bases, with 18 bases between. The germline CDR1 and CDR2 sequences are LNHDA and SQIVND (reference sequence). CDR3 length: 16 amino acids. The CDR3 DNA follows: TGTGCCAGTAGTGTCCTTGACAGGATTGGGAATTCACCCCTCCACTTT. This encodes CASSVLDRIGNSPLHF. The full variable domain, rest sourced from reference TRBV19 and TRBJ1-6, is DGGITQSPKYLFRKEGQNVTLSCEQNLNHDAMYWYRQDPGQGLRLIYYSQIVNDFQKGDIAEGYSVSREKKESFPLTVTSAQKNPTAFYLCASSVLDRIGNSPLHFGNGTRLTVT.

CDR3 in amino acids: CASSVGPEDQPQHF. The CDR3 coding sequence is TGTGCCAGCAGCGTAGGGCCAGAAGATCAGCCCCAGCATTTT. V is TRBV9 and J is TRBJ1-5, with D uncertain. Germline loops: CDR1 SGDLS, CDR2 YYNGEE. The V and J ends lost 0 bases and 5 bases respectively, with 9 bases between them. The CDR3 sequence is 14 residues long.

The rearrangement uses TRBV6-5 and TRBJ2-7, with TRBD1 matching 9 bases. CDR3 size: 15 residues. Germline CDR1 reads MNHEY; CDR2 reads SVGAGI. J gave up 6 bases and V 5 bases, and 11 bases lay outside the gene matches. In nucleotides, the CDR3 is TGTGCCAGCAGTCCCCCGGGACAGGGAATAAGCGAGCAGTACTTC. Encoded protein: CASSPPGQGISEQYF.

The rearrangement uses TRBV6-6 and TRBJ2-5, with D perhaps TRBD1 (5 bases). Germline assignment: CDR1 MNHNY and CDR2 SVGAGI (reference sequence). V was pared by 5 bases and J by 2 bases, with 6 bases between. The CDR3 runs 12 residues. CDR3 in DNA: TGTGCCAGCAGTAACAGGCAAGAGACCCAGTACTTC. The encoded protein is CASSNRQETQYF.

This clone was picked up one time. This sequence joins TRBV7-2 and TRBJ2-7; D is unresolved. Looked up from germline, CDR1 is SGHTA and CDR2 is FQGNSA. The V gene lost 1 base and the J gene lost 2 bases, with 9 bases spanning the gap. The CDR3 is 14 amino acids. CDR3 nucleotide sequence: TGTGCCAGCAGCTTAGTGGTACTTACCTACGAGCAGTACTTC. Translation gives CASSLVVLTYEQYF.

The table lists this clone with a count of one. The rearrangement joins TRBV10-3 to TRBJ2-3, with D perhaps TRBD2 (6 bases). In germline, CDR1 is ENHRY, CDR2 SYGVKD. The ends were cut back, 5 bases at V and 2 bases at J, with 17 bases in the middle. This CDR3 is 16 amino acids long. Here the CDR3 DNA reads TGTGCCATCAGTTCTCGAGGCGGGGCCACCACAGATACGCAGTATTTT. It encodes CAISSRGGATTDTQYF.